Presented here are 3 T cell receptor beta chains from one specimen sequenced in a study of response to subunit inactivated influenza vaccine. TCRdb independently ran MiXCR on the RT-PCR reads; one entry per CDR3 protein. The sample has about 190,000 distinct CDR3 sequences; 13% to 15% are singletons. The source was CD8+ T cells sorted from PBMCs, collected 5 days after vaccination. The receptors shown here come from a man aged 45-65 years who received an inactivated influenza vaccine.

The chain uses TRBV12-3 or TRBV12-4 and TRBJ2-1, with 11 bases matching TRBD2. The CDR3 contains 14 residues. V gave up 4 bases and J gave up 7 bases; unmatched junction bases: 3. The CDR3 DNA sequence: TGTGCCAGCAGTTATAGCGGGAGGGGAAATGAGCAGTTCTTC. Translation gives CASSYSGRGNEQFF.

This clonotype has only a few counts. V and J are TRBV5-6 and TRBJ2-1, with 8 positions matching TRBD1. The germline V gene encodes CDR1 SGHDT and CDR2 YYEEEE. V shed 0 bases, J shed 4 bases, and the junction held 6 bases outside the gene matches. The CDR3 totals 16 residues. CDR3 amino acids: CASSLGQGSLYNEQFF. The CDR3 DNA reads as TGTGCCAGCAGCTTGGGACAGGGGAGTTTATACAATGAGCAGTTCTTC.

V usage is TRBV18 and J usage is TRBJ2-2; a weak D match, TRBD2 (6 bases). Germline V gene data show CDR1 as KGHSH and CDR2 as LQKENI. The V and J ends lost 4 bases and 6 bases respectively, with 21 bases between them. CDR3 length: 17 residues. The CDR3 is CASSQLSGPPESGELFF. In DNA form, the CDR3 reads TGTGCCAGCTCACAACTTAGCGGTCCCCCTGAGTCCGGGGAGCTGTTTTTT.